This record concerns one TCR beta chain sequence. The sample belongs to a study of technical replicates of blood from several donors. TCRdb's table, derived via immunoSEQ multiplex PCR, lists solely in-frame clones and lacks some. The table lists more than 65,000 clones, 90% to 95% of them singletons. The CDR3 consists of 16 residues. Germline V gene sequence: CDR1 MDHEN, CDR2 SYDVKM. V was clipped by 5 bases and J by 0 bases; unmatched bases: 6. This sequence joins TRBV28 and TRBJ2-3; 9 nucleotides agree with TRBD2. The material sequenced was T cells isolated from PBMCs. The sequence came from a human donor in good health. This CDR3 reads CASSGSTSGSTDTQYF. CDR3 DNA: TGTGCCAGCAGTGGCTCGACTAGCGGTAGCACAGATACGCAGTATTTT. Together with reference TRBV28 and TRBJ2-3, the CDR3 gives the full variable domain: DVKVTQSSRYLVKRTGEKVFLECVQDMDHENMFWYRQDPGLGLRLIYFSYDVKMKEKGDIPEGYSVSREKKERFSLILESASTNQTSMYLCASSGSTSGSTDTQYFGPGTRLTVL.